Sequencing of this T cell receptor beta chain was carried out in a study of blood T cell repertoires in COVID-19. V was clipped by 0 bases and J by 3 bases, with 9 bases between them. The germline V gene has CDR1 LGHNA and CDR2 YSLEER. There are 14 residues in the CDR3. A few counts support this clone. Sequencing used immunoSEQ multiplex PCR; TCRdb keeps in-frame clones, though not all of them. There are 35,000 to 40,000 clones in the sample; approximately 81% occur only once, and roughly 29% lies in the top ten. The TCR originated in a man older than 75 with active or convalescent COVID-19. The sample taken for sequencing was peripheral blood. This chain connects TRBV4-3 to TRBJ2-7; D is unresolved. CDR3 loop: CASSQDIDFYEQYF. The CDR3 DNA follows: TGCGCCAGCAGCCAAGATATAGATTTCTACGAGCAGTACTTC.